The 23 T cell receptor beta chains in this list originate from one sample, sequenced in a study of identical twins. TCRdb passed the 5' RACE reads through MiXCR, listing each CDR3 protein once. The table lists 700,000 or so distinct CDR3 sequences, around 20% of them singletons, with roughly 4.3% in the top ten. These sequences were also reported in another study, on T cells expressing NK-cell markers.

The sequencing input was PBMCs. The receptors here all came from a woman aged 18-30 years in good health.

This clonotype was picked up many times. CDR3 in amino acids: CASDPVPGTYPYEQYF. The CDR3 nucleotides read TGTGCCAGCGACCCTGTTCCCGGGACTTATCCCTACGAGCAGTACTTC. The V call is TRBV6-2 or TRBV6-3, the J call TRBJ2-7; a possible D gene is TRBD2 (6 bases). This CDR3 spans 16 amino acids. With 8 bases removed from V and 2 bases from J, the gap between germline ends came to 22 bases. Germline V gene data show CDR1 as MNHEY and CDR2 as SVGEGT.

The chain couples TRBV9 to TRBJ1-2; D unclear. This CDR3 contains 13 residues. Trimming took off 0 bases at V and 7 bases at J, with 10 bases between the two ends. Germline V gives CDR1 SGDLS, CDR2 YYNGEE. This CDR3 is CASSVDLVGGYTF. Written as DNA, the CDR3 is TGTGCCAGCAGCGTAGATCTGGTTGGTGGCTACACCTTC.

This clonotype was counted only a few times. The chain joins TRBV9 to TRBJ2-1; TRBD2 might be the D (6 bases). V was cut by 0 bases and J by 9 bases, with 13 bases left in between. CDR3 size: 14 residues. Per the germline V gene, CDR1 is SGDLS and CDR2 is YYNGEE. The CDR3 sequence is CASSVVLTTSEQFF. CDR3 DNA: TGTGCCAGCAGCGTAGTCCTTACGACTAGTGAGCAGTTCTTC.

The rearrangement uses TRBV5-1 and TRBJ2-7; tentatively, D is TRBD1 (5 bases). Trimming took 0 bases from V and 7 from J, leaving 20 bases between them. The CDR3 runs 16 residues. Germline lookup yields CDR1 SGHRS and CDR2 YFSETQ. This CDR3 is CASSLVGAAGIGEQYF. CDR3 in DNA: TGCGCCAGCAGCTTGGTAGGGGCGGCAGGGATAGGAGAGCAGTACTTC.

This clonotype has just a few counts. The gene calls are TRBV7-9 and TRBJ2-7, with TRBD1 matching over 11 bases. Germline lookup yields CDR1 SEHNR and CDR2 FQNEAQ (reference sequence). V gave up 4 bases and J gave up 6 bases; unmatched junction bases: 8. This CDR3 region has 15 residues. CDR3 DNA: TGTGCCAGCAGCTCCAAGGGACAGGGGGTTGGCGAGCAGTACTTC. Its protein is CASSSKGQGVGEQYF. Together with reference TRBV7-9 and TRBJ2-7, the CDR3 gives the full variable domain: DTGVSQNPRHKITKRGQNVTFRCDPISEHNRLYWYRQTLGQGPEFLTYFQNEAQLEKSRLLSDRFSAERPKGSFSTLEIQRTEQGDSAMYLCASSSKGQGVGEQYFGPGTRLTVT.

This clonotype has more than one count but fewer than ten. The V and J genes are TRBV10-3 and TRBJ2-1; 10 positions match TRBD2. Germline V gene lookup returns CDR1 ENHRY and CDR2 SYGVKD. V dropped 3 bases and J dropped 8; count of bases not matched to a gene: 7. CDR3 length equals 15 residues. The CDR3 reads CAISEPSGRRDEQFF. In nucleotides, the CDR3 is TGTGCCATCAGTGAACCTAGCGGGAGAAGAGATGAGCAGTTCTTC.

There are many counts of this clonotype. V gene TRBV12-3 or TRBV12-4 combines with J gene TRBJ2-1; the D gene is possibly TRBD1 (5 bases). The CDR3 is 14 residues long. Trimming removed 3 bases from V and 4 bases from J, with 10 bases in between. In DNA, the CDR3 is TGTGCCAGCAGTTTCCCAGGGCCATACAATGAGCAGTTCTTC. Amino acids: CASSFPGPYNEQFF.

This clonotype was seen repeatedly, ten times or more. The chain uses TRBV5-1 and TRBJ2-3, with 11 positions matching TRBD2. Germline assignment: CDR1 SGHRS and CDR2 YFSETQ. Trimming at V came to 4 bases and at J to 2 bases, leaving 9 bases not matched to a gene. The CDR3 covers 17 residues. In DNA, the CDR3 is TGCGCCAGCAGCCGAGGAACTAGCGGGGGCCTCACAGATACGCAGTATTTT. Protein: CASSRGTSGGLTDTQYF.

There are a few counts of this clonotype. This chain connects TRBV6-2 or TRBV6-3 to TRBJ2-5; D ambiguous. V was trimmed by 8 bases and J by 5 bases, leaving 18 bases between them. CDR3 length equals 14 residues. The germline V gene encodes CDR1 MNHEY and CDR2 SVGEGT. The chain's CDR3 is CASGVMRSEETQYF. The CDR3 nucleotides are TGTGCCAGCGGGGTGATGAGGTCTGAGGAGACCCAGTACTTC.

The chain has TRBV20-1 and TRBJ2-7, with D possibly being TRBD1 or TRBD2 (5 bases each). CDR3 length: 14 amino acids. Trimming shortened V by 0 bases and J by 3 bases, and 12 bases separated the two germline ends. Germline V lookup: CDR1 DFQATT, CDR2 SNEGSKA (reference sequence). The CDR3 nucleotides are TGCAGTGCTAGAGATTGGGGGTCGGGCTACGAGCAGTACTTC. As protein: CSARDWGSGYEQYF.

This clonotype was seen a few times. The chain recombines TRBV20-1 with TRBJ2-7; D remains ambiguous. Trimming pared 6 bases from V and 2 bases from J, leaving 14 bases between. Germline-derived CDR1 and CDR2 are DFQATT and SNEGSKA (reference sequence). The length of the CDR3 is 13 residues. The CDR3 loop is CSARLDKAYEQYF. DNA of the CDR3: TGCAGTGCCCGACTTGATAAAGCCTACGAGCAGTACTTC.

The chain combines TRBV5-1 with TRBJ2-1; 7 nucleotides agree with TRBD2. The CDR3 has 17 amino acids. The junction had 12 bases not matched to a gene; V was cut back by 4 bases and J by 2 bases. CDR1 and CDR2 (germline): SGHRS, YFSETQ. CDR3 nucleotide sequence: TGCGCCAGCAGCGGGGAGGGCGGAGGGACTACCTACAATGAGCAGTTCTTC. Translation: CASSGEGGGTTYNEQFF. Drawing the rest from reference TRBV5-1 and TRBJ2-1, the complete variable domain is KAGVTQTPRYLIKTRGQQVTLSCSPISGHRSVSWYQQTPGQGLQFLFEYFSETQRNKGNFPGRFSGRQFSNSRSEMNVSTLELGDSALYLCASSGEGGGTTYNEQFFGPGTRLTVL.

Many counts were recorded for this clonotype. The chain is built from TRBV20-1 and TRBJ2-2; 7 bases are shared with TRBD2. Losses at the gene ends were 2 bases for V and 4 bases for J; bases not matched to a gene: 10. Looked up from germline, CDR1 is DFQATT and CDR2 is SNEGSKA (reference sequence). This CDR3 is 16 amino acids long. The CDR3 coding sequence is TGCAGTGCTAGAAAACGAGCGGGGCCGGGCACCGGGGAGCTGTTTTTT. Translating it yields CSARKRAGPGTGELFF.

CDR3 sequence: CASPSREVHTGELFF. As DNA, the CDR3 is TGTGCCAGCCCCTCCCGGGAGGTTCACACCGGGGAGCTGTTTTTT. The chain employs TRBV7-9 and TRBJ2-2; 7 nucleotides agree with TRBD2. With 8 bases clipped from V and 3 bases from J, the junction kept 9 bases outside the gene matches. There are 15 residues in the CDR3. Germline V gene data show CDR1 as SEHNR and CDR2 as FQNEAQ (reference sequence).

The V gene is TRBV20-1, the J gene TRBJ2-3, with TRBD1 matching 9 bases. Looked up from germline, CDR1 is DFQATT and CDR2 is SNEGSKA (reference sequence). Losses at the gene ends were 1 base for V and 6 bases for J; bases not matched to a gene: 8. The CDR3 consists of 15 residues. The CDR3 loop reads CSARGLQGAHDTQYF. Here the CDR3 DNA reads TGCAGTGCTAGAGGATTACAGGGGGCGCATGATACGCAGTATTTT.

This clonotype occurred a few times. The chain recombines TRBV6-1 with TRBJ2-7; TRBD1 agrees at 7 bases. V trimming: 5 bases; J trimming: 4 bases; junction bases outside the gene matches: 8. CDR3 size: 14 residues. The germline V gene encodes CDR1 MNHNS and CDR2 SASEGT. The CDR3: CASSPARGYYEQYF. DNA of the CDR3: TGTGCCAGCAGTCCAGCCAGGGGGTATTACGAGCAGTACTTC.

Many counts were recorded for this clonotype. V usage is TRBV2 and J usage is TRBJ1-5, with TRBD1 matching over 7 bases. Germline lookup yields CDR1 SNHLY and CDR2 FYNNEI. CDR3 length: 15 amino acids. J was trimmed by 2 bases and V by 2 bases; bases with no gene match: 3. The CDR3 sequence is CASSEFDRGNQPQHF. The CDR3 nucleotides read TGTGCCAGCAGTGAATTCGACAGGGGCAATCAGCCCCAGCATTTT.

This clonotype was detected ten times or more. In nucleotides, the CDR3 is TGCAGCGTTGAGGGGGCTGGCGGGAGCTCCTACAATGAGCAGTTCTTC. This encodes CSVEGAGGSSYNEQFF. The chain carries TRBV29-1 and TRBJ2-1, with D perhaps TRBD2 (7 bases). V lost 3 bases and J lost 0, with 15 bases in between. The CDR3 runs to 16 residues. CDR1 is SQVTM and CDR2 is ANQGSEA in the germline V gene.

This clonotype was seen a few times. The chain couples TRBV5-1 to TRBJ2-1; D is possibly TRBD2 (5 bases). Per the germline V gene, CDR1 is SGHRS and CDR2 is YFSETQ. With 0 bases removed from V and 5 bases from J, the gap between germline ends came to 6 bases. The CDR3 consists of 13 residues. Here the CDR3 DNA reads TGCGCCAGCAGCTTGGAGGGAGACAATGAGCAGTTCTTC. Encoded protein: CASSLEGDNEQFF.

The chain couples TRBV27 to TRBJ2-7; D tentatively reads TRBD1 or TRBD2 (5 bases each). Trimming cost V 5 bases and J 0 bases, with 14 bases left between them. CDR1 is MNHEY, CDR2 SMNVEV, per germline (reference sequence). CDR3 length: 15 residues. As DNA, the CDR3 is TGTGCCAGCAGTGCCTCCGGGACCGTCTCCTACGAGCAGTACTTC. Protein: CASSASGTVSYEQYF.

This clonotype was detected only a few times. The chain links TRBV2 to TRBJ2-1, with D possibly being TRBD1 or TRBD2 (6 bases each). Germline CDR1 is SNHLY and CDR2 is FYNNEI. The CDR3 sequence is 14 residues long. Trimming took off 10 bases at V and 2 bases at J, with 15 bases between the two ends. The CDR3 sequence is CATRGGNTYNEQFF. The CDR3 DNA sequence: TGTGCCACCAGGGGAGGAAATACCTACAATGAGCAGTTCTTC.

In the case of this clonotype: One end of the junction is discordant with germline, which a read error may explain. This rearrangement joins TRBV5-7 to TRBJ2-7, with 11 nucleotides matching TRBD2. TRBV5-7 is an ORF, and what it does is uncertain. CDR3 length equals 17 residues. The CDR3 reads CAISSRRLAGLLYEQYF. The CDR3 coding sequence is TGTGCCATCAGCTCCCGGAGACTAGCGGGACTTCTATACGAGCAGTACTTC.

This clonotype was counted at least ten times. A read error may account for a junction end that differs from germline. V gene TRBV28 combines with J gene TRBJ2-1; TRBD2 aligns across 7 bases. CDR1 and CDR2 (germline): MDHEN, SYDVKM. This CDR3 comprises 11 residues. The CDR3 DNA follows: TGTGCCAGCAGTTCTGGACTAGGACGGGTCTTC. Translation gives CASSSGLGRVF.